The 20 T cell receptor beta chains reported below all come from one sample, sequenced in a study of T cells in Graves' hyperthyroidism and ophthalmopathy. Researchers amplified the TCR beta CDR3 regions from RNA transcripts. A first-round RT-PCR of the TCR CDR3 used the HTBI primer set. Using its own MiXCR run on the multiplex PCR reads, TCRdb lists one record per CDR3 protein. The table shows approximately 600,000 distinct CDR3 sequences, with under 20% occurring only once. Sequencing used blood. The receptors come from a woman in her 30s with Graves' hyperthyroidism.

This clonotype was detected a few times. The gene calls are TRBV6-2 or TRBV6-3 and TRBJ1-2, with 12 bases that match TRBD1. V dropped 0 bases and J dropped 8; count of bases not matched to a gene: 7. CDR1 and CDR2 from the germline V gene are MNHEY and SVGEGT. The CDR3 sequence is 16 residues long. The CDR3 nucleotides read TGTGCCAGCAGTTACTCGGGGGGACAGGGGGCAGGGGGCTACACCTTC. The encoded protein is CASSYSGGQGAGGYTF.

This clonotype came up many times. The chain combines TRBV6-2 or TRBV6-3 with TRBJ2-5, with D perhaps TRBD1 (6 bases). The V gene lost 0 bases and the J gene lost 3 bases, with 17 bases spanning the gap. Germline values: CDR1 MNHEY, CDR2 SVGEGT. This CDR3 comprises 17 residues. The CDR3 DNA follows: TGTGCCAGCAGTTACTCGAGAGGGGGAAGGAGAAAAGAGACCCAGTACTTC. Its protein product is CASSYSRGGRRKETQYF.

This clonotype has at least ten counts. This rearrangement joins TRBV28 to TRBJ1-5, with D uncertain. Trimming cost V 5 bases and J 0 bases, with 8 bases left between them. This CDR3 contains 14 residues. Germline V gene data show CDR1 as MDHEN and CDR2 as SYDVKM. The DNA of the CDR3 is TGTGCCAGCAGTCCCGTGAATAGCAATCAGCCCCAGCATTTT. Protein product: CASSPVNSNQPQHF. Full variable domain (outside the CDR3, taken from reference TRBV28 and TRBJ1-5): DVKVTQSSRYLVKRTGEKVFLECVQDMDHENMFWYRQDPGLGLRLIYFSYDVKMKEKGDIPEGYSVSREKKERFSLILESASTNQTSMYLCASSPVNSNQPQHFGDGTRLSIL.

A few counts support this clonotype. The chain employs TRBV9 and TRBJ2-1; weak D call: TRBD1 (5 bases). Germline assignment: CDR1 SGDLS and CDR2 YYNGEE. V lost 4 bases and J lost 0, with 11 bases in between. The CDR3 length is 15 residues. Here the CDR3 DNA reads TGTGCCAGCAGCCCGAAAGACAGCTCCTACAATGAGCAGTTCTTC. This codes for CASSPKDSSYNEQFF.

This clonotype has ten or more counts. The chain employs TRBV20-1 and TRBJ2-3; TRBD1 or TRBD2 may be the D gene (5 bases each). The CDR3 has 14 amino acids. The V end lost 7 bases, the J end lost 3 bases, and 17 bases lay between the germline ends. CDR1 and CDR2 (germline): DFQATT, SNEGSKA (reference sequence). This CDR3 is CSVRKPGRTDTQYF. The DNA of the CDR3 is TGCAGTGTCCGAAAACCGGGACGGACAGATACGCAGTATTTT.

This clonotype has at least ten counts. This chain links TRBV11-2 with TRBJ2-3; D is ambiguous. Germline V lookup: CDR1 SGHAT, CDR2 FQNNGV. There are 16 residues in the CDR3. The V end lost 5 bases, the J end lost 3 bases, and 18 bases lay between the germline ends. CDR3 bases: TGTGCCAGCAGCCACGCTCGAATGGCCTTGACAGATACGCAGTATTTT. It specifies CASSHARMALTDTQYF.

This clonotype was found many times. The rearrangement uses TRBV11-3 and TRBJ2-1, with 10 bases matching TRBD2. CDR1 is SGHNT, CDR2 YENEEA, per germline. The junction had 7 bases not matched to a gene; V was cut back by 2 bases and J by 6 bases. This CDR3 is 16 amino acids long. CDR3 in amino acids: CASSLIRTSGFNEQFF. The CDR3 DNA sequence: TGTGCCAGCAGCTTAATCCGGACTAGCGGTTTCAATGAGCAGTTCTTC.

In this sample, this clonotype turned up a few times. V and J are TRBV6-2 or TRBV6-3 and TRBJ2-1; 7 bases are shared with TRBD1. The CDR3 is 21 residues long. J lost 7 bases, V lost 2 bases, and 26 bases had no gene match. Germline CDR1 reads MNHEY; CDR2 reads SVGEGT. CDR3 residues: CASSYPPRQGSASIRLNEQFF. CDR3 DNA: TGTGCCAGCAGTTACCCACCTCGACAGGGTAGTGCTTCGATCAGGTTGAATGAGCAGTTCTTC.

This clonotype showed up many times. The chain combines TRBV6-1 with TRBJ2-6; 7 nucleotides align to TRBD1. CDR1 and CDR2 (germline): MNHNS, SASEGT. This CDR3 has 17 amino acids. With 3 bases clipped from V and 1 base from J, the junction kept 6 bases outside the gene matches. The CDR3: CASSDQGVWSGANVLTF. For the CDR3, the DNA is TGTGCCAGCAGTGACCAGGGGGTTTGGTCTGGGGCCAACGTCCTGACTTTC.

This clonotype was counted ten times or more. The V and J genes are TRBV11-2 and TRBJ2-7; D gene ambiguous. CDR3 length: 11 residues. Per germline, CDR1 SGHAT and CDR2 FQNNGV. Trimming left V 5 bases short and J 7 bases short, with 9 bases between. The CDR3 sequence: CASSPAREQYF. As DNA, the CDR3 is TGTGCCAGCAGCCCAGCGAGGGAGCAGTACTTC.

The rearrangement uses TRBV19 and TRBJ2-1; D is possibly TRBD2 (6 bases). Looked up from germline, CDR1 is LNHDA and CDR2 is SQIVND (reference sequence). The V end was cut by 8 bases, the J end by 9 bases, with 14 bases between. This CDR3 is 12 amino acids long. The CDR3, as DNA: TGTGCCAGTGGAGGGCCCGTAGTTGAGCAGTTCTTC. Translated: CASGGPVVEQFF.

This clonotype was recorded many times. The genes are TRBV28 and TRBJ1-2, with 11 nucleotides matching TRBD1. CDR1 is MDHEN and CDR2 is SYDVKM in the germline V gene. The V and J ends lost 3 bases and 5 bases, in that order; junction bases with no gene match: 2. CDR3 length equals 14 residues. The CDR3 is CASSFGTGGYGYTF. The CDR3 coding sequence is TGTGCCAGCAGTTTCGGGACAGGGGGATATGGCTACACCTTC.

This clonotype appeared a single time. Germline is not matched at one junction end, which may reflect a read error. The chain recombines TRBV30 with TRBJ1-5; D perhaps matches TRBD1 (5 bases). The germline V gene has CDR1 GTSNPN and CDR2 SVGIG (reference sequence). This CDR3 has 14 amino acids. The CDR3 spells CGWRGSLSDQPQHF. For the CDR3, the DNA is TGTGGCTGGAGGGGATCACTAAGCGATCAGCCCCAGCATTTT.

This clonotype was counted at least ten times. The chain carries TRBV5-1 and TRBJ2-7; D could derive from TRBD1 or TRBD2 (7 bases each). Per the germline V gene, CDR1 is SGHRS and CDR2 is YFSETQ. Trimming shortened V by 1 base and J by 3 bases, and 11 bases separated the two germline ends. The CDR3 has 14 amino acids. The CDR3 coding sequence is TGCGCCAGCAGCTTGACAGGGGAGGGCTACGAGCAGTACTTC. It encodes CASSLTGEGYEQYF.

In this sample, this clonotype turned up many times. V is TRBV28 and J is TRBJ1-4; 9 bases match TRBD1. This CDR3 has 15 amino acids. Germline-derived CDR1 and CDR2 are MDHEN and SYDVKM. V trimming: 5 bases; J trimming: 7 bases; junction bases outside the gene matches: 8. The CDR3, as DNA: TGTGCCAGCAGTGCCCCGGGACAGGGCGGTGAAAAACTGTTTTTT. This gives the protein CASSAPGQGGEKLFF.

The chain carries TRBV6-2 or TRBV6-3 and TRBJ1-4; D ambiguous. The germline V gene encodes CDR1 MNHEY and CDR2 SVGEGT. The CDR3 sequence is 16 residues long. V was trimmed by 6 bases and J by 2 bases, leaving 16 bases between them. The CDR3 loop is CASSPPYRWTNEKLFF. The DNA of the CDR3 is TGTGCCAGCAGCCCCCCGTATAGGTGGACTAATGAAAAACTGTTTTTT.

The J gene is TRBJ2-7, the V gene TRBV11-2; weak D call: TRBD1 (5 bases). V gave up 3 bases and J gave up 6 bases, with 12 bases separating them. Germline-derived CDR1 and CDR2 are SGHAT and FQNNGV. The length of the CDR3 is 13 residues. The CDR3 loop reads CASSFQGSSEQYF. In DNA, the CDR3 is TGTGCCAGCAGCTTCCAGGGTTCTAGCGAGCAGTACTTC.

The chain carries TRBV18 and TRBJ1-2; tentatively, D is TRBD1 (6 bases). Germline V CDR1 and CDR2: KGHSH, LQKENI. With 4 bases removed from V and 7 bases from J, the gap between germline ends came to 19 bases. The CDR3 is 15 amino acids. This CDR3 is CASSLPLQGRGGYTF. The CDR3, as DNA: TGTGCCAGCTCACTCCCGCTACAGGGCCGGGGTGGCTACACCTTC.

This clonotype has more than one count but fewer than ten. This sequence joins TRBV2 and TRBJ2-3, with TRBD2 identical over 7 bases. The V gene end was trimmed by 8 bases and the J gene end by 3 bases; junction bases not matched to a gene: 11. From germline, CDR1 is SNHLY and CDR2 FYNNEI. The CDR3 length is 15 residues. The CDR3 region is CASGYSGLSTDTQYF. The CDR3 bases are TGTGCCAGCGGATATAGCGGGCTCTCGACAGATACGCAGTATTTT. Drawing the rest from reference TRBV2 and TRBJ2-3, the complete variable domain is EPEVTQTPSHQVTQMGQEVILRCVPISNHLYFYWYRQILGQKVEFLVSFYNNEISEKSEIFDDQFSVERPDGSNFTLKIRSTKLEDSAMYFCASGYSGLSTDTQYFGPGTRLTVL.

J is TRBJ1-1 and V is TRBV20-1, with D maybe TRBD1 (5 bases). The CDR3 spans 14 residues. Per germline, CDR1 DFQATT and CDR2 SNEGSKA (reference sequence). V lost 5 bases to trimming and J lost 4 bases, with 17 bases between them. Here the CDR3 DNA reads TGCAGTGCTCCCCGACAGCTTTATCCCACTGAAGCTTTCTTT. This translates into CSAPRQLYPTEAFF.